This T cell receptor (beta chain) was retrieved from a study of intratumoral heterogeneity in liver cancer. Study-wide context: In the full roughly 15-patient cohort, the median age was roughly 60 years and the majority of patients were male. RNA-seq, DNA sequencing, TCR-seq and SNP array data from multiple regions of hepatocellular carcinoma specimens were combined in the study to investigate intratumor heterogeneity. A total of 65 to 80 multiregional samples from around 15 HCC patients, consisting of 51 tumoral and about 20 adjacent nontumoral regions, were included in the overall cohort.

The full study reports these points: A relatively low patient number and under-sampled tumor-infiltrating lymphocyte representation were acknowledged by the authors as limitations.

The immunoSEQ assay was used to sequence TCR beta chain CDR3 regions from genomic DNA. Rearranged VDJ segments were amplified with primers that anneal to V and J segments. Per the original workflow: The ImmunoSeq Analyzer software was used to calculate clonality and richness metrics. Fisher's exact test, supplemented by a beta-binomial method for added stringency, was applied to identify differentially abundant clones between regions. TCRdb took over this immuneACCESS table, retaining in-frame rearrangements with V and J assigned. Such tables are incomplete; in checked studies, under half of the missing clones stem from an unresolved V gene, and the remainder is unexplained. D and trimming were read from the DNA, whereas the V and J calls and clone size are those reported in that table. For this sample there are about 20,000 clones; around 73% appear just once. The top ten clonotypes cover 17% of the sample.

In regard to this clone: Its antigen is currently not known. No much larger clone exists at a distance of one base, and base qualities are not known.

Every patient had early-stage hepatocellular carcinoma and went to surgical resection without receiving any prior therapy. None of the sampled areas showed macroscopic evidence of necrosis or hemorrhage. Multiple regions from two patients underwent TCR sequencing (ImmunoSeq). Each frozen resection tissue sample was taken at least 1 cm away from every other sample. Samples labelled N came from nontumoral liver tissue adjacent to the tumor. Genomic DNA was isolated from bulk tissue with the DNeasy blood and tissue kit. The TCR was taken from a woman in her 70s with hepatocellular carcinoma. The sample in question was tumor-adjacent normal tissue, obtained before any cancer treatment.

The CDR3 reads CASTRGEMSYGYTF. The DNA reads as follows: TGTGCCAGCACAAGGGGGGAGATGAGCTATGGCTACACCTTC. The chain links TRBV5-4 with TRBJ1-2, and the D gene may be TRBD1, 6 bases matching. Including cysteine and phenylalanine, the CDR3 has 14 amino acids. Only CDR3 DNA is held: 42 bases, read in frame from base 1. Via the germline V gene (reference sequence), CDR1 is SGHNT and CDR2 YYREEE. V loses 6 bases, J loses 4 bases, and the germline ends lie 16 bases apart.